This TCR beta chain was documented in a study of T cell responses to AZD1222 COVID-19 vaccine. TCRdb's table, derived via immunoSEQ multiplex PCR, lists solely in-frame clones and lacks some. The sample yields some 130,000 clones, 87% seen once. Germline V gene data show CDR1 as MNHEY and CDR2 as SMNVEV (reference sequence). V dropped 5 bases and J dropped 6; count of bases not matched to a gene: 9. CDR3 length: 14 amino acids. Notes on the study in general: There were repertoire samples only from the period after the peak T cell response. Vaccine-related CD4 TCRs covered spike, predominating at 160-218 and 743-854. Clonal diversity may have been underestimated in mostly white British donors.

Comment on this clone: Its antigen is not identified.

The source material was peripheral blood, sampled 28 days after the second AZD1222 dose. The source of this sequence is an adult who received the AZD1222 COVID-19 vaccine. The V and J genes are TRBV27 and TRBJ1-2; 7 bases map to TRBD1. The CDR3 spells CASSARGYLDGYTF. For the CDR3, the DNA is TGTGCCAGCAGTGCCAGGGGGTATCTTGATGGCTACACCTTC.